Sequencing of this T cell receptor beta chain was carried out in a study of spatial heterogeneity in lung cancer. Overall study: Combinations of a unique TCR and a UMI were tallied in raw reads, and on average each appeared more than ten times.

Time point of the sample: sample taken at primary tumor resection. The study sequenced unsorted whole RNA from tumor, nontumor lung or frozen PBMC. The donors, around 71 patients with untreated early-stage non-small cell lung cancer, provided the samples. Every cDNA TCR molecule received its own unique molecular identifier. TCRdb reprocessed the 5' RACE reads via MiXCR and lists one record per CDR3 protein. Seen here are some 29,000 distinct CDR3 sequences, more than 8% observed once, and the top ten hold 35% to 40%. This clonotype was seen repeatedly, ten times or more. What it binds is not known. Trimming at V came to 5 bases and at J to 9 bases, leaving 15 bases not matched to a gene. Germline assignment: CDR1 PRHDT and CDR2 FYEKMQ (reference sequence). CDR3 size: 15 residues. General study points: The study found ubiquitous expanded tumor TCRs in blood more at resection than follow-up.

Specimen: PBMCs, collected at surgery. The chain links TRBV13 to TRBJ2-7; TRBD2 aligns across 8 bases. The receptor's source is a female donor with early-stage non-small cell lung cancer. This CDR3 reads CASSLSGRNPGGQYF. Written as DNA, the CDR3 is TGTGCCAGCAGCCTCAGCGGGAGAAACCCTGGGGGGCAGTACTTC.